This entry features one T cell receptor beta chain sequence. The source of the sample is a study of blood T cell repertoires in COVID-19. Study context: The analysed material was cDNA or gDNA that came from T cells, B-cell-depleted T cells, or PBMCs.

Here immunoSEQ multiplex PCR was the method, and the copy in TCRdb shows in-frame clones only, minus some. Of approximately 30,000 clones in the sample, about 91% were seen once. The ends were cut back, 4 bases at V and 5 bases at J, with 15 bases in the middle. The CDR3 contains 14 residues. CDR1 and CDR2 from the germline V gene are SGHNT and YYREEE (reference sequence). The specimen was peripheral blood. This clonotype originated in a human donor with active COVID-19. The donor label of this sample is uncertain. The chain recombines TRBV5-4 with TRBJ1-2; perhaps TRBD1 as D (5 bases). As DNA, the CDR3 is TGTGCCAGCAGCGCGAGACAGACAAGTTATGGCTACACCTTC. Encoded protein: CASSARQTSYGYTF.